This TCR beta chain stems from a study of long-term antiretroviral therapy in people with HIV. General study findings and limits: Pre-ART expanded clones dominated the repertoire at every time point. Adherence to ART, viral resistance and therapy changes lacked any data.

Of note for this clone: As yet, its antigen is unknown. The junction differs from germline at one of its ends, possibly a read error.

There are 16 residues in the CDR3. Germline CDR1 reads SSHAT; CDR2 reads FNYEAQ (reference sequence). A minimum of one pre-ART and two post-ART PBMC samples existed for each donor. In each sample, roughly 1-11 million cryopreserved PBMC were present before DNA extraction. Investigators performed immunoSEQ version v3.0 at survey level. The table came from immunoSEQ multiplex PCR; TCRdb's copy has only in-frame clones and leaves some out. Among fewer than 35,000 clones listed, more than 75% were seen once. V gene TRBV7-7 combines with J gene TRBJ2-5; 11 bases line up with TRBD2. The origin of this receptor is a man aged 45 to 65 with HIV. Source: unsorted PBMCs, taken 2.9 years after starting antiretroviral therapy. Here the CDR3 reads CASSLGASGGRETQYF. The CDR3 DNA reads as TGTGCTAGCAGCTTAGGTGCTAGCGGGGGGCGAGAGACCCAGTACTTC.